Listed here is a single T cell receptor (beta chain). Other DNA sequences in the same sample also yield this CDR3. This record belongs to a study of blood T cell repertoires in COVID-19. Produced via immunoSEQ multiplex PCR; TCRdb's table is partial and in-frame only. The table records hundreds of thousands of clones, roughly 88% of them present only once. This CDR3 spans 15 amino acids. Germline CDR1 and CDR2: MDHEN and SYDVKM. Trimming removed 2 bases from V and 0 bases from J; junction bases left unmatched: 0. This sequence originates from a woman aged 18-29 years who had been exposed to COVID-19. Sequencing used PBMCs or T cells enriched from blood (not recorded which). The V and J genes are TRBV28 and TRBJ2-1, with 8 bases that match TRBD2. CDR3 sequence reads: CASSLSGSSYNEQFF. In DNA, the CDR3 is TGTGCCAGCAGTTTAAGCGGGAGCTCCTACAATGAGCAGTTCTTC.